The T cell receptor (beta chain) described here comes from a study of cytomegalovirus exposure and HLA in healthy donors. About the study: From HLA-typed donors, an early data release held about 92 million unique TCRs. Study results and limitations: The likely origin of a cluster of highly shared sequence variants was a sequencing artifact. It was only CMV serostatus that was available as immune exposure information. Previously analyzed data showed that most TCR beta V segments were productive at a frequency of about 87% or about 30%.

This clone occurred once. Antigen unknown. The germline V gene has CDR1 SGHRS and CDR2 YFSETQ. Trimming stripped 0 bases from V and 6 bases from J, with 14 bases between. The CDR3 runs 15 residues. The PCR made use of 60 Vbeta and 13 Jbeta primers. Assay: immunoSEQ multiplex PCR; the TCRdb copy retains only in-frame clones and omits some. Here the sample spans around 67,000 clones, 55% to 80% being singletons. The source material was PBMCs. The receptor comes from a woman aged 45-59 years in good health and CMV-seronegative. This rearrangement joins TRBV5-1 to TRBJ2-3; D may be TRBD2 (6 bases). In DNA, the CDR3 is TGCGCCAGCAGCTTGGATGGGGAGGCGTGGGATACGCAGTATTTT. Protein product: CASSLDGEAWDTQYF.